This passage covers 2 T cell receptor beta chains from one sample sequenced in a study of blood T cell repertoires in COVID-19. Profiling relied on immunoSEQ multiplex PCR, and the TCRdb table lists in-frame clones only, not all of them. The sample shows some 110,000 clones, 86% of them seen only once. Sequenced sample: peripheral blood. The receptors stem from a human donor in a cohort sampled during active COVID-19.

The chain couples TRBV12-3 or TRBV12-4 to TRBJ1-2; possible D gene TRBD1, 5 bases. The CDR3 covers 13 residues. The V end was cut by 5 bases, the J end by 5 bases, with 12 bases between. CDR3 sequence: CASSQTARYGYTF. CDR3 nucleotides: TGTGCCAGCAGTCAGACAGCGAGATATGGCTACACCTTC.

This chain joins TRBV19 and TRBJ2-7; possible D gene TRBD1, 5 bases. V was trimmed by 6 bases and J by 1 base, leaving 7 bases between them. Germline V gene lookup returns CDR1 LNHDA and CDR2 SQIVND (reference sequence). The CDR3 spans 12 residues. CDR3 coding DNA: TGTGCCAGTAGAGGGGATTCCTACGAGCAGTACTTC. Its protein product is CASRGDSYEQYF.